The 24 T cell receptor beta chains given below trace back to one sample, sequenced in a study of a mutant IDH1 vaccine in newly diagnosed glioma. These receptors' targets are unknown. Described time point: week 5, during vaccination. Topical imiquimod was applied with each vaccine dose, which held 300 ug of mutant IDH1 20-mer peptide. TCRdb keeps only in-frame clones here, not all; method: immunoSEQ multiplex PCR. The table has approximately 80,000 clones, around 90% seen once. Here the sequenced sample was PBMCs, taken from a glioma patient whose treatment included an IDH1 peptide vaccine. These receptors were taken from a woman aged 45-65 years with glioma.

In its sample, this clone was seen once. The chain joins TRBV7-9 to TRBJ2-3; tentatively, D is TRBD1 (7 bases). V dropped 4 bases and J dropped 7 bases, with 15 bases sitting between them. This CDR3 region has 14 residues. Germline V gene sequence: CDR1 SEHNR, CDR2 FQNEAQ (reference sequence). CDR3 region: CASSSGAGGYTQYF. In DNA, the CDR3 is TGTGCCAGCAGCTCAGGGGCAGGGGGGTATACGCAGTATTTT. The full variable domain, with the rest looked up from reference TRBV7-9 and TRBJ2-3, is DTGVSQNPRHKITKRGQNVTFRCDPISEHNRLYWYRQTLGQGPEFLTYFQNEAQLEKSRLLSDRFSAERPKGSFSTLEIQRTEQGDSAMYLCASSSGAGGYTQYFGPGTRLTVL.

This rearrangement joins TRBV7-2 to TRBJ2-5; 8 bases match TRBD1. The V segment lost 5 bases and the J segment 5 bases; nucleotides outside the gene matches: 7. The CDR3 extends over 14 amino acids. From germline, CDR1 is SGHTA and CDR2 FQGNSA. CDR3 loop: CASSLQGAGETQYF. The CDR3 region has the DNA TGTGCCAGCAGCCTGCAGGGGGCCGGGGAGACCCAGTACTTC.

The chain joins TRBV7-8 to TRBJ2-7; 7 bases match TRBD1. V was pared by 5 bases and J by 0 bases, with 10 bases of the junction left unmatched. Germline V gene data show CDR1 as SGHVS and CDR2 as FQNEAQ. CDR3 size: 16 residues. The CDR3 loop reads CASSAYRGPSSYEQYF. The CDR3 DNA is TGTGCCAGCAGCGCCTACAGGGGCCCGAGCTCCTACGAGCAGTACTTC.

The CDR3 loop reads CAISEPGQLEQPQHF. The CDR3 DNA sequence: TGTGCCATCAGTGAGCCTGGACAGCTTGAGCAGCCCCAGCATTTT. The V call is TRBV10-3, the J call TRBJ1-5; perhaps TRBD1 as D (6 bases). Deletions cut 2 bases from V and 7 bases from J, with 15 bases between. CDR3 length: 15 residues. Germline V gene lookup returns CDR1 ENHRY and CDR2 SYGVKD.

This sequence joins TRBV9 and TRBJ1-6; weak D call: TRBD1 (5 bases). CDR3 length equals 14 residues. Germline V lookup: CDR1 SGDLS, CDR2 YYNGEE. V was cut by 3 bases and J by 10 bases, with 14 bases left in between. The CDR3 bases are TGTGCCAGCAGCGCTTTCAGGGAGGAGTCACCCCTCCACTTT. Its translation: CASSAFREESPLHF.

Regarding this clone: A junction boundary mismatches the germline segment, possibly from a read error. The V gene is TRBV6-1, the J gene TRBJ1-2; 10 positions agree with TRBD1. The CDR3 is 15 amino acids. Germline V gives CDR1 MNHNS, CDR2 SASEGT. CDR3 bases: TGTGCCAGCAGGGAAGGACAGGGGGGGGACTATGGCTACACCTTC. Its translation is CASREGQGGDYGYTF.

This sequence joins TRBV19 and TRBJ2-1, with TRBD2 matching over 7 bases. The V segment lost 9 bases and the J segment 0 bases; nucleotides outside the gene matches: 2. This CDR3 contains 13 residues. The germline CDR1 and CDR2 sequences are LNHDA and SQIVND (reference sequence). The DNA of the CDR3 is TGTGCCAGCTCGGGGGGCTCCTACAATGAGCAGTTCTTC. Translating gives CASSGGSYNEQFF.

The chain couples TRBV9 to TRBJ2-7; 7 nucleotides match TRBD2. Germline values: CDR1 SGDLS, CDR2 YYNGEE. The CDR3 runs 14 residues. Trimming cost V 3 bases and J 2 bases; bases outside gene matches: 5. The CDR3 bases are TGTGCCAGCAGCGGCTCTAGCGGACCCTACGAGCAGTACTTC. Its protein product is CASSGSSGPYEQYF.

The chain couples TRBV6-6 to TRBJ2-7, with D maybe TRBD1 (5 bases). Trimming took off 8 bases at V and 0 bases at J, with 11 bases between the two ends. Germline CDR1 MNHNY, CDR2 SVGAGI (reference sequence). This CDR3 contains 13 residues. The CDR3 here is CASSDRPSYEQYF. CDR3 bases: TGTGCCAGCTCCGACAGACCCTCCTACGAGCAGTACTTC.

The chain combines TRBV29-1 with TRBJ2-5, with 10 bases fitting TRBD2. CDR1 SQVTM and CDR2 ANQGSEA come from the germline V gene. Trimming cost V 6 bases and J 3 bases; bases outside gene matches: 16. CDR3 size: 17 residues. The CDR3, as DNA: TGCAGCGTCCGACAGCTAGCGGGAGCAGGAATAGAAGAGACCCAGTACTTC. Translation: CSVRQLAGAGIEETQYF. Full variable domain (outside the CDR3, taken from reference TRBV29-1 and TRBJ2-5): SAVISQKPSRDICQRGTSLTIQCQVDSQVTMMFWYRQQPGQSLTLIATANQGSEATYESGFVIDKFPISRPNLTFSTLTVSNMSPEDSSIYLCSVRQLAGAGIEETQYFGPGTRLLVL.

The chain uses TRBV6-1 and TRBJ1-2; 8 bases line up with TRBD1. The CDR3 loop spans 13 amino acids. V lost 4 bases, J lost 7 bases, and 5 bases stayed unmatched. Germline V lookup: CDR1 MNHNS, CDR2 SASEGT. The CDR3 sequence is CASSGQGRGGYTF. In nucleotides, the CDR3 is TGTGCCAGCAGTGGACAGGGGCGAGGTGGCTACACCTTC.

This chain connects TRBV6-5 to TRBJ1-2; tentative D call: TRBD1 (6 bases). Trimming pared 6 bases from V and 4 bases from J, leaving 12 bases between. The CDR3 length is 13 residues. The germline gives CDR1 MNHEY, CDR2 SVGAGI. CDR3: CASSGQRFYGYTF. For the CDR3, the DNA is TGTGCCAGCAGCGGACAGCGTTTCTATGGCTACACCTTC.

The sample holds one count of this clone. The chain joins TRBV4-1 to TRBJ1-2; D is unclear. Looked up from germline, CDR1 is MGHRA and CDR2 is YSYEKL. V gave up 0 bases and J gave up 4 bases, with 6 bases separating them. The CDR3 is made up of 13 amino acids. The CDR3 DNA reads TGCGCCAGCAGCCAAGAAAGTATCTATGGCTACACCTTC. Amino acids: CASSQESIYGYTF.

This sequence joins TRBV4-1 and TRBJ2-5; D remains ambiguous. Germline CDR1 is MGHRA and CDR2 is YSYEKL. The V end lost 0 bases, the J end lost 5 bases, and 4 bases lay between the germline ends. The CDR3 consists of 12 residues. The CDR3 sequence is CASSQDRETQYF. The CDR3 DNA reads as TGCGCCAGCAGCCAAGATAGGGAGACCCAGTACTTC.

The chain links TRBV5-4 to TRBJ2-7; the D call may be TRBD1 or TRBD2 (6 bases each). Germline V gene data show CDR1 as SGHNT and CDR2 as YYREEE (reference sequence). This CDR3 spans 13 amino acids. With 0 bases removed from V and 6 bases from J, the gap between germline ends came to 10 bases. As DNA, the CDR3 is TGTGCCAGCAGCTTGGTTCGGGGGCTCGAGCAGTACTTC. Translation: CASSLVRGLEQYF. The entire variable domain, with the rest obtained from reference TRBV5-4 and TRBJ2-7, is as follows: ETGVTQSPTHLIKTRGQQVTLRCSSQSGHNTVSWYQQALGQGPQFIFQYYREEENGRGNFPPRFSGLQFPNYSSELNVNALELDDSALYLCASSLVRGLEQYFGPGTRLTVT.

V is TRBV5-4 and J is TRBJ1-1, with 11 bases fitting TRBD1. CDR1 SGHNT and CDR2 YYREEE come from the germline V gene (reference sequence). CDR3 length: 15 amino acids. V was pared by 0 bases and J by 8 bases, with 6 bases of the junction left unmatched. CDR3 loop: CASSLEGQGDQEAFF. The CDR3 DNA reads as TGTGCCAGCAGCTTGGAGGGACAGGGGGACCAAGAAGCTTTCTTT.

The J gene is TRBJ2-7, the V gene TRBV27; D might be TRBD2 (6 bases). The CDR3 covers 13 residues. V was shortened by 5 bases and J by 5 bases, with 13 bases between the two germline ends. CDR1 and CDR2 (germline): MNHEY, SMNVEV (reference sequence). This CDR3 is CASSPGGIHEQYF. The CDR3 nucleotides are TGTGCCAGCAGTCCCGGAGGGATCCACGAGCAGTACTTC.

This rearrangement joins TRBV2 to TRBJ2-2; the D gene is possibly TRBD2 (6 bases). With 6 bases removed from V and 1 base from J, the gap between germline ends came to 12 bases. CDR1 SNHLY and CDR2 FYNNEI come from the germline V gene. This CDR3 comprises 15 residues. CDR3 in amino acids: CASRENSGNTGELFF. Written as DNA, the CDR3 is TGTGCCAGCAGGGAGAATAGCGGGAACACCGGGGAGCTGTTTTTT.

This chain uses TRBV7-8 with TRBJ2-4; maybe TRBD2 (6 bases). V was cut by 5 bases and J by 2 bases, with 16 bases left in between. CDR1 and CDR2 from the germline V gene are SGHVS and FQNEAQ. The CDR3 has 16 amino acids. This CDR3 reads CASSTERVPSKNIQYF. CDR3 sequence (DNA): TGTGCCAGCAGCACCGAGCGGGTACCGTCCAAAAACATTCAGTACTTC. Based on the CDR3 plus reference TRBV7-8 and TRBJ2-4, the full variable domain is GAGVSQSPRYKVAKRGQDVALRCDPISGHVSLFWYQQALGQGPEFLTYFQNEAQLDKSGLPSDRFFAERPEGSVSTLKIQRTQQEDSAVYLCASSTERVPSKNIQYFGAGTRLSVL.

The genes are TRBV6-1 and TRBJ2-5; D is unclear. This CDR3 comprises 15 residues. Germline assignment: CDR1 MNHNS and CDR2 SASEGT. V was shortened by 2 bases and J by 0 bases, with 10 bases between the two germline ends. CDR3 sequence (DNA): TGTGCCAGCAGTGAATATAGTTCGTACCAAGAGACCCAGTACTTC. This gives the protein CASSEYSSYQETQYF.

The chain combines TRBV20-1 with TRBJ2-5; D call uncertain. The end of the DNA is better explained by TRBJ2-7, so the J call may be wrong. This CDR3 has 11 amino acids. Germline lookup yields CDR1 DFQATT and CDR2 SNEGSKA (reference sequence). The CDR3 protein is CSARLSYEQYF. The DNA of the CDR3 is TGCAGTGCTAGACTATCCTACGAGCAGTACTTC.

A remark on this clone: The junction and the germline gene differ at one end; a read error may be behind it. The V gene is TRBV6-1, the J gene TRBJ2-3; 14 nucleotides match TRBD2. This CDR3 is built from 16 residues. The germline gives CDR1 MNHNS, CDR2 SASEGT. DNA for the CDR3: TGTACCAGCAGTGAAGGACTAGCGGGAGGAGCGGATACGCAGTATTTT. It translates to CTSSEGLAGGADTQYF.

DNA of the CDR3: TGTGCCAGCAGCTGGGGTACTGGGGCCAACGTCCTGACTTTC. This gives the protein CASSWGTGANVLTF. The genes are TRBV5-6 and TRBJ2-6; D is uncertain. The CDR3 has 14 amino acids. CDR1 and CDR2 from the germline V gene are SGHDT and YYEEEE. Trimming shortened V by 3 bases and J by 2 bases, and 6 bases separated the two germline ends.

The rearrangement links TRBV5-1 to TRBJ2-3; D not resolved. V dropped 4 bases and J dropped 0 bases, with 15 bases sitting between them. The CDR3 has 16 amino acids. The germline V gene has CDR1 SGHRS and CDR2 YFSETQ. The CDR3 nucleotides read TGCGCCAGCAGCGCACCCAGGTCCCAGAGCACAGATACGCAGTATTTT. It is translated as CASSAPRSQSTDTQYF.